This TCR beta chain comes out of a study of cytomegalovirus exposure and HLA in healthy donors. Study summary: There were just under 400 genotyped donors. Of these, about 81% fell in the genetic ancestry cluster associated with self-reported Caucasian donors.

Points on this clone: Its target is not known.

Vbeta (60) and Jbeta (13) primers were used in the PCR. TCRdb's copy holds only in-frame clones and misses some; the assay was immunoSEQ multiplex PCR. The sample yields some 100,000 clones, approximately 80% seen once. Unmatched junction bases numbered 14, after V lost 0 bases and J lost 0 bases. The CDR3 sequence is 20 residues long. Per germline, CDR1 SGHRS and CDR2 YFSETQ. Study-wide findings and caveats: The study flagged around 150 TCR beta chains as cytomegalovirus-associated. In an earlier analysis, about 90% or about 30%: the productive usage of most TCR beta V segments. Follow-up analysis later connected one missense variant in DCLRE1C with trimming of TCR beta V- and J-genes.

The sequence came from a woman aged 25-40 years in good health and CMV-seronegative. The chain carries TRBV5-1 and TRBJ2-1; 8 bases align to TRBD2. The sequencing input was PBMCs. In DNA, the CDR3 is TGCGCCAGCAGCTTGGACAGGACCCTAGCGGGCTCGAGCTCCTACAATGAGCAGTTCTTC. Its protein is CASSLDRTLAGSSSYNEQFF.